Below, one TCR beta chain is given with its context. This clone is a singleton in its sample. The antigen this receptor binds is unknown. Base qualities are missing; no much larger clone stands one base away. The data belong to a study of blood T cell repertoires in COVID-19 (TCRdb year 2020). At the level of the whole study: Collaborator samples came from the United States, Italy and Spain and covered acute and convalescent phases of COVID-19. The material from the prospective study consisted of cDNA or gDNA derived from T cells, B-cell-depleted T cells, or PBMCs. Where HLA class I and class II types were available, the types were taken from metadata supplied by the sample provider, not from assay-based typing. Subjects who had been exposed to COVID-19, were actively infected with it, or had recovered from it provided the deeply sampled blood TCRbeta repertoires that made up the dataset. The sample metadata nearly always contained a de-identified subject ID, COVID-19 status, age in years and sex. The repertoires were released in a freely available public database meant as a resource for research on the immune response to SARS-CoV-2. The samples were drawn from two sources: the first 160 participants of the ongoing ImmuneRACE study, and 1,200 or so subjects contributed by 6 global collaborators. Broad study findings and their caveats: The amount of clinical and demographic metadata varied by source and participant and was provided uncurated.

TCRbeta CDR3 regions were amplified from genomic DNA by means of the immunoSEQ Assay, a bias-controlled multiplex PCR. Per the authors' processing: The number of nucleated cells in each sample was estimated by amplification of reference gene primers within the assay. To quantify the absolute abundance of each unique TCRbeta CDR3 rearrangement, sequence reads were collapsed and filtered. Productive Simpson clonality was computed per sample as the square root of Simpson's diversity index over productive rearrangements. The table comes from immuneACCESS by way of TCRdb, which keeps in-frame sequences with V and J called. Part of the clones is missing from these tables; in studies checked, under half for an unresolved V gene and the rest for unknown reasons. That table furnishes V, J and clone size, whereas the DNA furnished D and trimming. A total of approximately 350,000 clones appear in this sample, about 90% of them only once. In total, the top ten clones hold 3% of the sample.

One collaborating source in Seattle enrolled patients during active infection and followed them longitudinally through the course of disease. Collaborating institutions collected whole blood in K2EDTA tubes following their own protocols. For TCRbeta analysis, collaborators shipped samples in one of three forms: frozen whole blood, isolated PBMCs, or DNA extracted from either of those sample types. The CDR3 starts with the cysteine, ends with the phenylalanine, and has 16 residues. This entry keeps only the CDR3 DNA: 48 bases, framed from base 1. V loses 3 bases of germline sequence and J loses 5 bases, and the interval between the two ends is 19 bases. In the germline V gene (reference sequence), CDR1 corresponds to LNHDA and CDR2 to SQIVND.

Sequencing was carried out using peripheral blood. The rearranged segments are TRBV19 and TRBJ2-5; a weak D assignment points to TRBD1 (5 bases agree). This receptor was taken from a woman under 40 with COVID-19, enrolled during active disease. The DNA sequence reads TGTGCCAGTAGTATGATAGGGCGACAGATCAGGGAGACCCAGTACTTC. Translated, this gives CASSMIGRQIRETQYF.